The 18 T cell receptor beta chains below come from one sample, sequenced in a study of shared clonotypes between healthy human individuals. Sequencing was performed with immunoSEQ multiplex PCR; in TCRdb, only in-frame clones are kept and a portion is missing. The sample holds about 1.5 million clones, approximately 98% seen once. Sequencing was carried out using naive CD4+ T cells sorted from blood. As for subset: CD45RA+ positively selected. The receptors come from a man between 25 and 39 years old in good health.

This chain uses TRBV27 with TRBJ2-3; a possible D gene is TRBD1 (5 bases). Trimming pared 1 base from V and 11 bases from J, leaving 19 bases between. The CDR3 has 15 residues. Germline V gene lookup returns CDR1 MNHEY and CDR2 SMNVEV (reference sequence). Here the CDR3 reads CASSLFQGSPHLQYF. The CDR3 bases are TGTGCCAGCAGTTTATTCCAGGGTAGTCCTCACTTGCAGTATTTT.

The chain employs TRBV28 and TRBJ2-3; no clear D. The V gene's germline CDR1 is MDHEN and CDR2 SYDVKM. The CDR3 runs to 15 residues. The V gene lost 11 bases and the J gene lost 2 bases, with 20 bases spanning the gap. Here the CDR3 reads CASMAVLGTTDTQYF. For the CDR3, the DNA is TGTGCCTCAATGGCGGTTTTGGGAACCACAGATACGCAGTATTTT.

The rearrangement uses TRBV4-1 and TRBJ2-1; D is ambiguous. CDR3 length: 12 residues. V lost 6 bases and J lost 6, with 9 bases in between. The germline CDR1 and CDR2 sequences are MGHRA and YSYEKL. The CDR3: CASSVPGNEQFF. The CDR3 DNA reads TGCGCCAGCAGTGTCCCGGGCAATGAGCAGTTCTTC.

CDR3 sequence reads: CASSSTPSGMSYNEQFF. CDR3 nucleotide sequence: TGTGCCAGCAGCTCGACCCCTAGCGGGATGTCCTACAATGAGCAGTTCTTC. V and J are TRBV7-2 and TRBJ2-1; 9 bases agree with TRBD2. Unmatched junction bases numbered 8, after V lost 4 bases and J lost 1 base. Germline assignment: CDR1 SGHTA and CDR2 FQGNSA. This CDR3 contains 17 residues.

Concerning this clone: This CDR3 is also generated by other DNA sequences in the sample. The V gene is TRBV18, the J gene TRBJ1-4, with TRBD1 as a possible D gene (5 bases). CDR1 and CDR2 from the germline V gene are KGHSH and LQKENI. V was trimmed by 4 bases and J by 5 bases, leaving 8 bases between them. This CDR3 has 13 amino acids. This CDR3 reads CASSQGLNEKLFF. DNA for the CDR3: TGTGCCAGCTCACAGGGGCTAAATGAAAAACTGTTTTTT. Full variable domain (remainder filled in from reference TRBV18 and TRBJ1-4): NAGVMQNPRHLVRRRGQEARLRCSPMKGHSHVYWYRQLPEEGLKFMVYLQKENIIDESGMPKERFSAEFPKEGPSILRIQQVVRGDSAAYFCASSQGLNEKLFFGSGTQLSVL.

The chain has TRBV7-2 and TRBJ2-3, with no clear D. Germline CDR1 is SGHTA and CDR2 is FQGNSA. V was trimmed by 2 bases and J by 6 bases, leaving 15 bases between them. The CDR3 spans 15 residues. The CDR3 is CASSLYGWDRDTQYF. CDR3 nucleotide sequence: TGTGCCAGCAGCTTATACGGGTGGGATCGGGATACGCAGTATTTT.

This chain links TRBV5-5 with TRBJ2-2; D may be TRBD2 (5 bases). The CDR3 extends over 16 amino acids. CDR1 and CDR2 (germline): SGHKS, YYEKEE (reference sequence). Trimming took off 4 bases at V and 4 bases at J, with 17 bases between the two ends. The CDR3 is CASSTGVAAFTGELFF. CDR3 bases: TGTGCCAGCAGCACCGGGGTGGCGGCATTCACCGGGGAGCTGTTTTTT.

This clone was recorded only once. The chain couples TRBV5-5 to TRBJ2-3, with TRBD2 matching over 7 bases. This CDR3 is built from 14 residues. Losses at the gene ends were 2 bases for V and 2 bases for J; bases not matched to a gene: 2. CDR1 is SGHKS and CDR2 is YYEKEE in the germline V gene (reference sequence). For the CDR3, the DNA is TGTGCCAGCAGCTTACTAGCGTACACAGATACGCAGTATTTT. This translates into CASSLLAYTDTQYF.

The chain carries TRBV7-9 and TRBJ2-1; possibly TRBD2 for D (7 bases). CDR1 and CDR2 from the germline V gene are SEHNR and FQNEAQ (reference sequence). The CDR3 is 16 amino acids. The V and J ends lost 5 bases and 6 bases respectively, with 20 bases between them. The CDR3 loop reads CASSPAGAGSTNEQFF. The CDR3 bases are TGTGCCAGCAGCCCGGCGGGGGCGGGTTCGACCAATGAGCAGTTCTTC.

The chain employs TRBV4-3 and TRBJ1-1; D unresolved. CDR3 length: 15 residues. Deletions cut 4 bases from V and 5 bases from J, with 17 bases between. Germline values: CDR1 LGHNA, CDR2 YSLEER. The CDR3 DNA is TGCGCCAGCAGCCGAGGACTTGAGCGGGGAACTGAAGCTTTCTTT. Translated: CASSRGLERGTEAFF.

CDR3 amino acids: CASSGTSGDNEQFF. Written as DNA, the CDR3 is TGTGCCAGCTCCGGGACTAGCGGGGACAATGAGCAGTTCTTC. The gene calls are TRBV5-4 and TRBJ2-1; 13 positions match TRBD2. The ends lost 7 bases at V and 5 bases at J; junction bases unmatched: 3. Germline values: CDR1 SGHNT, CDR2 YYREEE (reference sequence). The CDR3 contains 14 residues. Based on the CDR3 plus reference TRBV5-4 and TRBJ2-1, the full variable domain is ETGVTQSPTHLIKTRGQQVTLRCSSQSGHNTVSWYQQALGQGPQFIFQYYREEENGRGNFPPRFSGLQFPNYSSELNVNALELDDSALYLCASSGTSGDNEQFFGPGTRLTVL.

The chain's CDR3 is CASSVATFSGLAEGETQYF. The CDR3 DNA reads as TGTGCCAGCAGCGTAGCTACGTTTTCAGGACTAGCGGAGGGGGAGACCCAGTACTTC. The V gene is TRBV9, the J gene TRBJ2-5, with 10 bases matching TRBD2. The CDR3 contains 19 residues. The J segment lost 5 bases and the V segment lost 0 bases, leaving 16 bases of the junction unmatched. Germline CDR1 SGDLS, CDR2 YYNGEE.

CDR3 DNA sequence: TGCAGTGCTAGAGGGGGCGAGCAAGCTTTCTTT. It is translated as CSARGGEQAFF. This rearrangement joins TRBV20-1 to TRBJ1-1; TRBD1 might be the D (5 bases). With 1 base removed from V and 9 bases from J, the gap between germline ends came to 9 bases. Germline CDR1 is DFQATT and CDR2 is SNEGSKA (reference sequence). There are 11 residues in the CDR3.

The rearrangement links TRBV7-6 to TRBJ2-1; perhaps TRBD2 as D (6 bases). The V end lost 1 base, the J end lost 13 bases, and 14 bases lay between the germline ends. Looked up from germline, CDR1 is SGHVS and CDR2 is FNYEAQ. This CDR3 has 13 residues. The CDR3 region is CASSLEAGRGQFF. CDR3 in DNA: TGTGCCAGCAGCTTAGAAGCGGGCCGCGGACAGTTCTTC.

The V gene is TRBV27, the J gene TRBJ2-1; 7 bases are shared with TRBD1. Per germline, CDR1 MNHEY and CDR2 SMNVEV (reference sequence). The CDR3 has 15 amino acids. After removal of 5 bases from V and 5 bases from J, the junction contained 9 bases not matched to a gene. The DNA of the CDR3 is TGTGCCAGCAGTCTAAAGGGGGCACGAAACAATGAGCAGTTCTTC. Its protein is CASSLKGARNNEQFF.

The chain has TRBV13 and TRBJ2-7; 10 bases are shared with TRBD2. The CDR3 loop spans 16 amino acids. V lost 2 bases and J lost 1; bases outside the gene matches: 5. The germline CDR1 and CDR2 sequences are PRHDT and FYEKMQ (reference sequence). The CDR3 coding sequence is TGTGCCAGCAGCTTAACCCCTAGCGGGAGTTCCTACGAGCAGTACTTC. Amino acids: CASSLTPSGSSYEQYF.

CDR3 nucleotide sequence: TGTGCCAGCAGCGTAGGTTGGCGGGGAAACACTGAAGCTTTCTTT. Its translation: CASSVGWRGNTEAFF. The V gene is TRBV9, the J gene TRBJ1-1; no clear D. CDR1 is SGDLS, CDR2 YYNGEE, per germline. V lost 0 bases to trimming and J lost 2 bases, with 11 bases between them. This CDR3 spans 15 amino acids.

The chain uses TRBV5-1 and TRBJ2-6; 9 bases are shared with TRBD1. The CDR3 has 17 amino acids. Germline CDR1 SGHRS, CDR2 YFSETQ. Trimming cost V 4 bases and J 4 bases; bases outside gene matches: 9. The CDR3: CASSPPGQGQGANVLTF. CDR3 coding DNA: TGCGCCAGCAGCCCTCCGGGACAGGGCCAAGGGGCCAACGTCCTGACTTTC.